These 27 T cell receptor beta chains originate from one sample sequenced in a study of brain T cells in children with intractable seizures. Data came from immunoSEQ multiplex PCR; TCRdb stores just in-frame clones and leaves some out. There are about 22,000 clones in the sample; around 94% occur only once, and 5% to 7% lies in the top ten. The sample consisted of peripheral blood, taken at surgery. The receptor source for this set is a boy aged 10-17 years with focal cortical dysplasia and intractable seizures.

The gene calls are TRBV6-1 and TRBJ1-5; TRBD1 is a possible D gene (6 bases). In germline, CDR1 is MNHNS, CDR2 SASEGT. The germline V and J ends were trimmed by 1 base and 4 bases, with 8 bases remaining between them. There are 14 residues in the CDR3. The CDR3 region is CASSEVGTNQPQHF. CDR3 coding DNA: TGTGCCAGCAGTGAAGTGGGGACAAATCAGCCCCAGCATTTT.

The J gene is TRBJ1-5, the V gene TRBV19; D is possibly TRBD1 (6 bases). CDR3 length equals 16 residues. Germline CDR1 and CDR2: LNHDA and SQIVND (reference sequence). The V and J ends lost 6 bases and 7 bases respectively, with 22 bases between them. DNA for the CDR3: TGTGCCAGTAGCCGATTCGATAGAGGGGGGGTCCAGCCCCAGCATTTT. Its protein is CASSRFDRGGVQPQHF.

This clone was observed a handful of times. V is TRBV19 and J is TRBJ2-5, with 8 bases fitting TRBD2. Looked up from germline, CDR1 is LNHDA and CDR2 is SQIVND (reference sequence). Trimming removed 7 bases from V and 2 bases from J; junction bases left unmatched: 6. The CDR3 consists of 14 residues. For the CDR3, the DNA is TGTGCCAGTACCCCGACTAGCGCGCAAGAGACCCAGTACTTC. It codes for CASTPTSAQETQYF.

V is TRBV9 and J is TRBJ1-2; 10 positions match TRBD1. CDR1 is SGDLS, CDR2 YYNGEE, per germline. The J segment lost 4 bases and the V segment lost 4 bases, leaving 7 bases of the junction unmatched. The CDR3 is 15 residues long. For the CDR3, the DNA is TGTGCCAGCAGCCCTTGGACAGGGGGATTCTATGGCTACACCTTC. It specifies CASSPWTGGFYGYTF.

CDR3 sequence: CASSNRRDMEAFF. DNA for the CDR3: TGTGCCAGCAGCAACCGTCGGGACATGGAAGCTTTCTTT. The V and J genes are TRBV12-3 or TRBV12-4 and TRBJ1-1; D is possibly TRBD1 (6 bases). The CDR3 is made up of 13 amino acids. V shed 6 bases and J shed 8 bases, with 16 bases lying between them.

The rearrangement uses TRBV21-1 and TRBJ2-1; the tabulated D call, TRBD2, remains unverified against the DNA. TRBV21-1 is a pseudogene locus. The CDR3 contains 14 residues. CDR3 sequence: CASSNLGGLNEQFF. CDR3 coding DNA: TGTGCCAGCAGCAACCTCGGGGGGCTGAATGAGCAGTTCTTC.

J is TRBJ1-5 and V is TRBV27; D remains ambiguous. Trimming left V 5 bases short and J 4 bases short, with 9 bases between. Germline-derived CDR1 and CDR2 are MNHEY and SMNVEV (reference sequence). This CDR3 has 13 amino acids. The CDR3 sequence is CASSQTSNQPQHF. The CDR3 DNA sequence: TGTGCCAGCAGTCAGACTAGTAATCAGCCCCAGCATTTT.

The V and J genes are TRBV4-1 and TRBJ2-3, with 7 bases lining up with TRBD2. The V and J ends lost 0 bases and 2 bases, in that order; junction bases with no gene match: 8. From germline, CDR1 is MGHRA and CDR2 YSYEKL. This CDR3 is built from 17 residues. CDR3 in amino acids: CASSQEVGRGLTDTQYF. The CDR3 bases are TGCGCCAGCAGCCAAGAGGTTGGGAGGGGCCTCACAGATACGCAGTATTTT.

The chain combines TRBV18 with TRBJ2-7, with TRBD1 matching over 11 bases. This CDR3 is built from 13 residues. Per germline, CDR1 KGHSH and CDR2 LQKENI. V lost 6 bases and J lost 6; bases outside the gene matches: 4. CDR3 nucleotide sequence: TGTGCCAGCTCCGAGGGGACAGGGGGCGAGCAGTACGTC. Amino acid sequence: CASSEGTGGEQYV.

The V and J genes are TRBV13 and TRBJ2-5; D is ambiguous. Germline lookup yields CDR1 PRHDT and CDR2 FYEKMQ (reference sequence). The length of the CDR3 is 13 residues. V was shortened by 8 bases and J by 5 bases, with 15 bases between the two germline ends. The CDR3 region has the DNA TGTGCCAGCGCCCAGACCCGAAAGGAGACCCAGTACTTC. Residues: CASAQTRKETQYF. The whole variable domain, remainder taken from reference TRBV13 and TRBJ2-5, is AAGVIQSPRHLIKEKRETATLKCYPIPRHDTVYWYQQGPGQDPQFLISFYEKMQSDKGSIPDRFSAQQFSDYHSELNMSSLELGDSALYFCASAQTRKETQYFGPGTRLLVL.

This rearrangement joins TRBV19 to TRBJ2-1; D is ambiguous. The CDR3 runs 13 residues. The V end was cut by 8 bases, the J end by 2 bases, with 10 bases between. Germline V gene data show CDR1 as LNHDA and CDR2 as SQIVND (reference sequence). CDR3 protein: CASSPVAYNEQFF. The CDR3 DNA is TGTGCCAGTTCCCCGGTTGCCTACAATGAGCAGTTCTTC.

This chain links TRBV7-2 with TRBJ2-5; no clear D gene. The CDR3 is made up of 13 amino acids. Germline V gives CDR1 SGHTA, CDR2 FQGNSA. Trimming left V 3 bases short and J 1 base short, with 6 bases between. The CDR3 sequence is CASSLEIQETQYF. CDR3 nucleotides: TGTGCCAGCAGCTTGGAGATCCAAGAGACCCAGTACTTC.

The chain links TRBV7-9 to TRBJ1-2, with D perhaps matching TRBD1 (6 bases). The CDR3 spans 13 residues. CDR1 is SEHNR, CDR2 FQNEAQ, per germline (reference sequence). The ends were cut back, 4 bases at V and 4 bases at J, with 10 bases in the middle. In nucleotides, the CDR3 is TGTGCCAGCAGCTCAGGACAGTTCTATGGCTACACCTTC. The encoded protein is CASSSGQFYGYTF.

The V and J genes are TRBV19 and TRBJ1-1; 11 positions agree with TRBD1. The CDR3 extends over 17 amino acids. CDR1 is LNHDA and CDR2 is SQIVND in the germline V gene (reference sequence). The ends lost 4 bases at V and 5 bases at J; junction bases unmatched: 12. CDR3 bases: TGTGCCAGTAGTACGCTCGGACAGGGGGCGAGCAAAACTGAAGCTTTCTTT. Its protein product is CASSTLGQGASKTEAFF. The complete variable domain, with remaining parts taken from reference TRBV19 and TRBJ1-1, reads DGGITQSPKYLFRKEGQNVTLSCEQNLNHDAMYWYRQDPGQGLRLIYYSQIVNDFQKGDIAEGYSVSREKKESFPLTVTSAQKNPTAFYLCASSTLGQGASKTEAFFGQGTRLTVV.

The rearrangement links TRBV10-3 to TRBJ2-7; D gene unclear. V was shortened by 4 bases and J by 2 bases, with 30 bases between the two germline ends. Germline CDR1 ENHRY, CDR2 SYGVKD. The CDR3 covers 20 residues. The CDR3, as DNA: TGTGCCATCAGTGGGAGAATTGTGATCGTGTGGTGTGGGGTTCCCTACGAGCAGTACGTC. Translation gives CAISGRIVIVWCGVPYEQYV.

This clone was recorded once. The chain employs TRBV28 and TRBJ1-1; unclear D gene. The V gene's germline CDR1 is MDHEN and CDR2 SYDVKM. The V end lost 2 bases, the J end lost 5 bases, and 15 bases lay between the germline ends. The CDR3 is made up of 15 amino acids. As DNA, the CDR3 is TGTGCCAGCAGTTTAAGGAGGGAGTTGGAAACTGAAGCTTTCTTT. It encodes CASSLRRELETEAFF.

V and J are TRBV7-9 and TRBJ2-7; D might be TRBD1 (6 bases). Germline values: CDR1 SEHNR, CDR2 FQNEAQ (reference sequence). V lost 5 bases to trimming and J lost 3 bases, with 11 bases between them. The CDR3 spans 13 residues. The CDR3 reads CASSRGQNYEQYF. CDR3 in DNA: TGTGCCAGCAGCCGCGGACAGAACTACGAGCAGTACTTC.

The rearrangement uses TRBV9 and TRBJ2-3, with a tentative D call TRBD2 (7 bases). The CDR3 has 16 residues. Germline V gene lookup returns CDR1 SGDLS and CDR2 YYNGEE. Trimming removed 1 base from V and 4 bases from J, with 16 bases in between. CDR3 sequence (DNA): TGTGCCAGCAGCGTACGGGGGGCCAAGAGTGCAGATACGCAGTATTTT. Translated: CASSVRGAKSADTQYF.

V and J are TRBV5-1 and TRBJ2-3; 11 bases align to TRBD1. Germline V gives CDR1 SGHRS, CDR2 YFSETQ. V gave up 2 bases and J gave up 3 bases; unmatched junction bases: 5. The CDR3 loop spans 16 amino acids. CDR3 loop: CASSFGTGGQTDTQYF. DNA of the CDR3: TGCGCCAGCAGCTTTGGGACAGGGGGGCAGACAGATACGCAGTATTTT. The full variable domain, in which reference TRBV5-1 and TRBJ2-3 provide the parts outside the CDR3, is KAGVTQTPRYLIKTRGQQVTLSCSPISGHRSVSWYQQTPGQGLQFLFEYFSETQRNKGNFPGRFSGRQFSNSRSEMNVSTLELGDSALYLCASSFGTGGQTDTQYFGPGTRLTVL.

The rearrangement uses TRBV6-5 and TRBJ2-1, with a possible D match to TRBD1 (5 bases). CDR1 and CDR2 from the germline V gene are MNHEY and SVGAGI. This CDR3 contains 13 residues. Trimming stripped 2 bases from V and 6 bases from J, with 8 bases between. The CDR3 loop reads CASSYGAPNEQFF. The CDR3 nucleotides are TGTGCCAGCAGTTACGGGGCCCCCAATGAGCAGTTCTTC.

CDR3 DNA: TGTGCCAGCAGCCTGTGGACTAGCGGGAGTAACACCGGGGAGCTGTTTTTT. Translated, it gives CASSLWTSGSNTGELFF. The V gene is TRBV9, the J gene TRBJ2-2, with 13 bases that match TRBD2. Germline V gives CDR1 SGDLS, CDR2 YYNGEE. J lost 2 bases, V lost 4 bases, and 5 bases had no gene match. This CDR3 contains 17 residues.

The chain combines TRBV24-1 with TRBJ1-2; the match to TRBD1 covers 7 bases. Germline V gives CDR1 KGHDR, CDR2 SFDVKD. Trimming took 4 bases from V and 9 from J; bases not matched to a gene: 10. This CDR3 has 14 residues. The CDR3, as DNA: TGTGCCACCAGTGACCCCGGGACAGAAGAAAGCTACACCTTC. As protein: CATSDPGTEESYTF.

V usage is TRBV15 and J usage is TRBJ1-1; D may be TRBD1 (5 bases). V dropped 0 bases and J dropped 2 bases, with 10 bases sitting between them. Germline V gene sequence: CDR1 LNHNV, CDR2 YYDKDF (reference sequence). The CDR3 length is 15 residues. CDR3 amino acids: CATSRDRGGNTEAFF. DNA for the CDR3: TGTGCCACCAGCAGAGACCGCGGGGGTAACACTGAAGCTTTCTTT.

The V and J genes are TRBV29-1 and TRBJ1-1, with D tentatively TRBD1 (6 bases). The length of the CDR3 is 12 residues. Per the germline V gene, CDR1 is SQVTM and CDR2 is ANQGSEA. Here the CDR3 DNA reads TGCGCCTGGGGGGGGCTGAACACTGAAGCTTTCTTT. Amino acid sequence: CAWGGLNTEAFF.

This clone appeared a few times. The rearrangement links TRBV4-1 to TRBJ2-7; 9 nucleotides agree with TRBD1. Per the germline V gene, CDR1 is MGHRA and CDR2 is YSYEKL. CDR3 length: 13 residues. V shed 4 bases, J shed 6 bases, and the junction held 4 bases outside the gene matches. The CDR3 protein is CASSRTGVSEQYV. CDR3 DNA sequence: TGCGCCAGCAGCCGGACAGGGGTGAGCGAGCAGTACGTC.

The genes are TRBV5-1 and TRBJ2-2; TRBD2 aligns across 10 bases. The germline gives CDR1 SGHRS, CDR2 YFSETQ. The CDR3 length is 18 residues. The trim removed 0 bases at V and 4 bases at J, leaving 9 bases unmatched. In DNA form, the CDR3 reads TGCGCCAGCAGCTTGGTGGCTAGCGGGAGCATAGTCACCGGGGAGCTGTTTTTT. As protein: CASSLVASGSIVTGELFF. The full variable domain, its missing parts supplied by reference TRBV5-1 and TRBJ2-2, is KAGVTQTPRYLIKTRGQQVTLSCSPISGHRSVSWYQQTPGQGLQFLFEYFSETQRNKGNFPGRFSGRQFSNSRSEMNVSTLELGDSALYLCASSLVASGSIVTGELFFGEGSRLTVL.

The rearrangement joins TRBV20-1 to TRBJ1-6; the D is unclear. Trimming took off 3 bases at V and 7 bases at J, with 10 bases between the two ends. The V gene's germline CDR1 is DFQATT and CDR2 SNEGSKA (reference sequence). CDR3 length equals 13 residues. CDR3 in amino acids: CSASWVINSPLHF. The CDR3 nucleotides are TGCAGTGCTAGTTGGGTTATCAATTCACCCCTCCACTTT.